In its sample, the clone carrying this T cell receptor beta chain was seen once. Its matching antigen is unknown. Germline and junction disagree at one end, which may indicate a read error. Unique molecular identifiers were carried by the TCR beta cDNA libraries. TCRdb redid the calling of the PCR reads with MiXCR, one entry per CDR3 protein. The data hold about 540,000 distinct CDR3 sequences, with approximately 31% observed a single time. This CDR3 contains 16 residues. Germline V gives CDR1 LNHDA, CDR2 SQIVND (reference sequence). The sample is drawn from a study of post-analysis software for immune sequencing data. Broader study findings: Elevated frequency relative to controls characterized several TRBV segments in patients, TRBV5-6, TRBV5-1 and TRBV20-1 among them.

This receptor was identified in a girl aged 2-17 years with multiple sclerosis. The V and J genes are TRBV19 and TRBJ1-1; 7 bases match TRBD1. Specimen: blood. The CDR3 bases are TGTGTCAGTAGTGCCCGACAGGGACTGGGGTACACTGAAGCTTTCTTT. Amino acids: CVSSARQGLGYTEAFF.